This T cell receptor beta chain is from a study of early T cells in non-severe SARS-CoV-2 infection. The wider study: Chains stayed unpaired after sequencing of bulk RNA from unsorted whole blood. Study results and limitations: Matches to VDJdb favored anti-spike CD8 responses and missed private and CD4 specificities.

The CDR3 length is 15 residues. V gave up 0 bases and J gave up 5 bases; unmatched junction bases: 4. Germline CDR1 reads SGHNT; CDR2 reads YYREEE (reference sequence). Individual cDNA molecules were tagged with unique molecular identifiers, the study reported. Each CDR3 protein is one row after TCRdb ran MiXCR on the 5' RACE reads. Of fewer than 80,000 distinct CDR3 sequences listed, around 12% are singletons. A few counts support this clonotype. Its matching antigen is unknown. This chain links TRBV5-4 with TRBJ2-2, with 7 positions matching TRBD2. Here the sequenced sample was whole blood, taken at baseline. This TCR came from an adult who was a healthcare worker with PCR-confirmed SARS-CoV-2 infection or an uninfected control (not recorded which). The donor label of this sample is uncertain. The CDR3 DNA reads TGTGCCAGCAGCTTGGGCGGGAGAAGGACCGGGGAGCTGTTTTTT. It yields the protein CASSLGGRRTGELFF.